Shown below are 17 T cell receptor beta chains from a single sample sequenced in a study of Ad26.COV2.S vaccination and SARS-CoV-2 variants. The treatment was: some 19 received Ad26.COV2.S at low or high dose, single or two shots; 5 received placebo; per-sample allocation not given. Sampling occurred on day 63 after the first vaccine or placebo injection. The data were produced by immunoSEQ multiplex PCR, yet TCRdb's version contains in-frame clones alone and is incomplete. The table shows about 350,000 clones, with around 90% occurring only once. This specimen consisted of peripheral blood, obtained in a trial of Ad26.COV2.S vaccine versus placebo. These receptors were obtained from a person between 18 and 59 years old who received the Ad26.COV2.S COVID-19 vaccine or a placebo.

V and J are TRBV7-9 and TRBJ2-6; 7 bases line up with TRBD1. This CDR3 has 18 amino acids. Trimming removed 4 bases from V and 0 bases from J; junction bases left unmatched: 9. The germline gives CDR1 SEHNR, CDR2 FQNEAQ (reference sequence). CDR3 loop: CASSSPGQTASGANVLTF. CDR3 bases: TGTGCCAGCAGCTCTCCGGGACAGACTGCCTCTGGGGCCAACGTCCTGACTTTC.

The rearrangement joins TRBV3-1 (or the pseudogene TRBV3-2) to TRBJ2-1; 12 bases are shared with TRBD1. The germline gives CDR1 LGHDT, CDR2 YNNKEL (reference sequence). V dropped 1 base and J dropped 10; count of bases not matched to a gene: 5. This CDR3 region has 15 residues. The CDR3 bases are TGTGCCAGCAGCCAAGGGGGGACAGGGGGCGCGGAGCAGTTCTTC. Residues: CASSQGGTGGAEQFF.

This clone was observed at least ten times. This sequence joins TRBV6-6 and TRBJ2-7, with D perhaps matching TRBD2 (7 bases). This CDR3 region has 14 residues. Germline V gene lookup returns CDR1 MNHNY and CDR2 SVGAGI (reference sequence). V lost 3 bases, J lost 3 bases, and 12 bases lay in between. In nucleotides, the CDR3 is TGTGCCAGCAGTTATGCGGGGGCCTACTACGAGCAGTACTTC. Translation gives CASSYAGAYYEQYF.

This rearrangement joins TRBV27 to TRBJ2-3; D possibly uses TRBD1 or TRBD2 (6 bases each). Germline-derived CDR1 and CDR2 are MNHEY and SMNVEV (reference sequence). The CDR3 runs to 15 residues. Between the trimmed V and J ends, which lost 0 bases and 4 bases, there was a span of 11 bases. DNA for the CDR3: TGTGCCAGCAGTTTATCGGGGGCTAGCGCAGATACGCAGTATTTT. The encoded protein is CASSLSGASADTQYF.

V and J are TRBV7-3 and TRBJ2-1, with TRBD1 identical over 7 bases. Germline-derived CDR1 and CDR2 are SGHTA and FQGTGA. The CDR3 totals 15 residues. V was pared by 0 bases and J by 7 bases, with 6 bases of the junction left unmatched. The CDR3 sequence: CASSLTMDRLNEQFF. Written as DNA, the CDR3 is TGTGCCAGCAGCTTAACTATGGACAGGCTTAATGAGCAGTTCTTC.

For the CDR3, the DNA is TGCAGCGTTGAGATGGTACGGACCGTAGACTATGGCTACACCTTC. Its translation is CSVEMVRTVDYGYTF. This chain links TRBV29-1 with TRBJ1-2; D gene unclear. Trimming stripped 3 bases from V and 3 bases from J, with 17 bases between. Germline CDR1 and CDR2: SQVTM and ANQGSEA. The CDR3 is made up of 15 amino acids.

The chain is built from TRBV14 and TRBJ2-5; a possible D gene is TRBD2 (5 bases). Per germline, CDR1 SGHDN and CDR2 FVKESK. Trimming shortened V by 2 bases and J by 2 bases, and 15 bases separated the two germline ends. CDR3 length: 16 residues. In nucleotides, the CDR3 is TGTGCCAGCAGCCAACCCGACTCCGGGATACAAGAGACCCAGTACTTC. Amino acids: CASSQPDSGIQETQYF.

This chain connects TRBV6-5 to TRBJ2-7, with D maybe TRBD2 (6 bases). CDR3 length: 13 amino acids. In germline, CDR1 is MNHEY, CDR2 SVGAGI. Trimming shortened V by 5 bases and J by 2 bases, and 10 bases separated the two germline ends. Here the CDR3 reads CASSIRETYEQYF. As DNA, the CDR3 is TGTGCCAGCAGTATCCGGGAGACCTACGAGCAGTACTTC.

V gene TRBV27 combines with J gene TRBJ2-7; 7 nucleotides line up with TRBD1. The J segment lost 2 bases and the V segment lost 6 bases, leaving 4 bases of the junction unmatched. Germline V CDR1 and CDR2: MNHEY, SMNVEV (reference sequence). The CDR3 loop spans 13 amino acids. The CDR3 loop is CASSPGTAYEQYF. The CDR3 DNA sequence: TGTGCCAGCAGCCCTGGGACAGCCTACGAGCAGTACTTC.

The CDR3 region is CAWSVQFGGTSNTEAFF. The CDR3, as DNA: TGTGCCTGGAGTGTACAATTCGGTGGGACATCGAACACTGAAGCTTTCTTT. V and J are TRBV30 and TRBJ1-1; TRBD1 might be the D (6 bases). CDR1 is GTSNPN and CDR2 is SVGIG in the germline V gene (reference sequence). There are 17 residues in the CDR3. V was clipped by 0 bases and J by 1 base, with 18 bases between them.

V and J are TRBV6-5 and TRBJ1-1; a weak D match, TRBD1 (6 bases). The length of the CDR3 is 13 residues. The germline V gene has CDR1 MNHEY and CDR2 SVGAGI. The ends were cut back, 6 bases at V and 8 bases at J, with 16 bases in the middle. CDR3 in DNA: TGTGCCAGCAGACTCGGACAGCAACTCGAAGCTTTCTTT. Its protein product is CASRLGQQLEAFF.

The V and J genes are TRBV3-1 (or the pseudogene TRBV3-2) and TRBJ2-5; 11 nucleotides match TRBD2. V gave up 5 bases and J gave up 2 bases; unmatched junction bases: 7. Per the germline V gene, CDR1 is LGHDT and CDR2 is YNNKEL (reference sequence). CDR3 size: 16 residues. The CDR3 region is CASSKYGTSGQETQYF. DNA for the CDR3: TGTGCCAGCAGCAAATATGGGACTAGCGGACAAGAGACCCAGTACTTC.

V usage is TRBV7-9 and J usage is TRBJ1-1; D is ambiguous. This CDR3 contains 16 residues. Per germline, CDR1 SEHNR and CDR2 FQNEAQ (reference sequence). V was pared by 5 bases and J by 1 base, with 17 bases between. The CDR3 protein is CASSNRAERWNTEAFF. The CDR3 coding sequence is TGTGCCAGCAGCAATAGGGCAGAGAGGTGGAACACTGAAGCTTTCTTT.

The chain couples TRBV19 to TRBJ2-7; TRBD1 might be the D (5 bases). The V gene lost 4 bases and the J gene lost 4 bases, with 11 bases spanning the gap. Germline lookup yields CDR1 LNHDA and CDR2 SQIVND (reference sequence). The CDR3 sequence is 13 residues long. The CDR3 DNA is TGTGCCAGTAGTACGATAGACAGATACGAGCAGTACTTC. Its translation is CASSTIDRYEQYF.

This sequence joins TRBV7-8 and TRBJ2-1, with a weak D call TRBD2 (6 bases). This CDR3 has 18 residues. V lost 5 bases and J lost 0, with 20 bases in between. Germline CDR1 and CDR2: SGHVS and FQNEAQ. Here the CDR3 reads CASSLLRRGQSSYNEQFF. Here the CDR3 DNA reads TGTGCCAGCAGCCTCCTTAGGCGGGGTCAGAGCTCCTACAATGAGCAGTTCTTC.

DNA of the CDR3: TGTGCCAGCAGTCAGCGGATTAGCTTTGGCTACACCTTC. It yields the protein CASSQRISFGYTF. This rearrangement joins TRBV2 to TRBJ1-2; no definite D call. Germline V gene lookup returns CDR1 SNHLY and CDR2 FYNNEI. V was clipped by 5 bases and J by 7 bases, with 14 bases between them. The CDR3 runs 13 residues.

The chain is built from TRBV27 and TRBJ2-1; 7 positions match TRBD1. Trimming took 5 bases from V and 2 from J; bases not matched to a gene: 6. Germline V gene sequence: CDR1 MNHEY, CDR2 SMNVEV (reference sequence). The length of the CDR3 is 15 residues. The CDR3 bases are TGTGCCAGCAGTCTGAGACAGGGAACCTACAATGAGCAGTTCTTC. This sequence encodes CASSLRQGTYNEQFF.